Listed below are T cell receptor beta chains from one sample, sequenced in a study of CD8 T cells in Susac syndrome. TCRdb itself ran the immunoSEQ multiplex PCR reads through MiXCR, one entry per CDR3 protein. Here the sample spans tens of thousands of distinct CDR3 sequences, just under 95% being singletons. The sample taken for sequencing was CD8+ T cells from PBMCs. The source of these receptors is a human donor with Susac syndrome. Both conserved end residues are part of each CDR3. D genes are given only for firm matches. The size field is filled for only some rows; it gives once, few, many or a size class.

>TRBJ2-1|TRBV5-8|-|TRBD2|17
TGTGCCAGCAGACAAGGGACTAGCGGGGGGCCTAACAATGAGCAGTTCTTC
CASRQGTSGGPNNEQFF
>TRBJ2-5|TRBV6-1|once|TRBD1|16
TGTGCCACCGCGCAAGCACAGCCGGGCACAGGGGAGAATCTGTACTTC
CATAQAQPGTGENLYF
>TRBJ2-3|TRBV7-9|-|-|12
TGTGCCAGCAGCCGGCTAGCGGATACGCAGTATTTT
CASSRLADTQYF
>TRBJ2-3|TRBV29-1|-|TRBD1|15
TGCAGCGTTCTAGGGACAGGGGCGGGCACAGATACGCAGTATTTT
CSVLGTGAGTDTQYF
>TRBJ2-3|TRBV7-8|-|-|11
TGTGCCAGCAGCCACGTGGATACGCAGTATTTT
CASSHVDTQYF
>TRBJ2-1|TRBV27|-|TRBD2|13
TGTGCCAGTACAGCGGGGGAAAACAATGAGCAGTTCTTC
CASTAGENNEQFF
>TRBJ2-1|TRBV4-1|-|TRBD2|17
TGCGCCAGCAGCCAGGTAGCGGGGGGGGGCCCCTACAATGAGCAGTTCTTC
CASSQVAGGGPYNEQFF
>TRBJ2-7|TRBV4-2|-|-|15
TGTGCCAGCAGCCAAGAAAGGCACACCTTCTACGAGCAGTACTTC
CASSQERHTFYEQYF
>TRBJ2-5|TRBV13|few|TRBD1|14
TGTGCCAGCAGTAAGGGACAGGGTGATGAGACCCAGTACTTC
CASSKGQGDETQYF
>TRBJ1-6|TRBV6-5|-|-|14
TGTGCCAGCAGTTACGAACCGAGTAATTCACCCCTCCACTTT
CASSYEPSNSPLHF
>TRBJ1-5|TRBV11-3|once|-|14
TGTGCCAGCAGCTTTCAGGGACGAAATCAGCCCCAGCATTTT
CASSFQGRNQPQHF
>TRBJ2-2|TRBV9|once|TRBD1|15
TGTGCCAGCAGTTACCGGGGACAGGGAGTCGGGGAGCTGTTTTTT
CASSYRGQGVGELFF
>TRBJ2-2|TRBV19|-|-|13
TGTGCCAGTAGGAACAGAGACACCGGGGAGCTGTTTTTT
CASRNRDTGELFF
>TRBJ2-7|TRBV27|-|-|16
TGTGCCAGCAGTTGGGCAGGTAATTTTGCATCCTACGAGCAGTACTTC
CASSWAGNFASYEQYF
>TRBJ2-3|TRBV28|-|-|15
TGTGCCAGCAGCTCCGGACAGCTAAGCACAGATACGCAGTATTTT
CASSSGQLSTDTQYF
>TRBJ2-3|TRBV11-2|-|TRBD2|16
TGTGCCAGCAGCTCCCTAGCGGGGCCTAGCACAGATACGCAGTATTTT
CASSSLAGPSTDTQYF
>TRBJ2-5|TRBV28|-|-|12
TGTGCCAGCAGTTTGGGCCGGGGGACCCAGTACTTC
CASSLGRGTQYF
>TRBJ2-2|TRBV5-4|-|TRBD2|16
TGTGCCAGCAGCCCCCAAAGCGGGGGATACACCGGGGAGCTGTTTTTT
CASSPQSGGYTGELFF
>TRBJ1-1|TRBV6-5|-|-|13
TGTGCCAGCAGCCTAGACAGATTTGCTGAAGCTTTCTTT
CASSLDRFAEAFF
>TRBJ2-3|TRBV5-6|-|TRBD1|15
TGTGCCAGCAGCAGGGACAGCTTCGTCACAGATACGCAGTATTTT
CASSRDSFVTDTQYF
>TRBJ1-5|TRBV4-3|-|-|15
TGCGCCAGCAGCCAAGACAGGGTGCCGGCTCAGCCCCAGCATTTT
CASSQDRVPAQPQHF
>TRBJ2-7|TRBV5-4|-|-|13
TGTGCCAGCAGTCCAGAGGAAGCCTACGAGCAGTACTTC
CASSPEEAYEQYF
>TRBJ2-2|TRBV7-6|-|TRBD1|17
TGTGCCAGCAGCTTAGGATCGGGACAGGCTCCCTCCGGGGAGCTGTTTTTT
CASSLGSGQAPSGELFF
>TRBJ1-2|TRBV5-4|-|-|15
TGTGCCAGCAGCCCGCACAGGACAGCAGACTATGGCTACACCTTC
CASSPHRTADYGYTF
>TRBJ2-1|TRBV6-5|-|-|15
TGTGCCAGCAGTTACTCCGGGGGGCCCTACAATGAGCAGTTCTTC
CASSYSGGPYNEQFF
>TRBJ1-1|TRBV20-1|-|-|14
TGCAGTGCTAGCTCATACGATGGGGACACTGAAGCTTTCTTT
CSASSYDGDTEAFF
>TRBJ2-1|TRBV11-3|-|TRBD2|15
TGTGCCAGCAGCTCTAGCGGGGGTTTTCTAGATGAGCAGTTCTTC
CASSSSGGFLDEQFF
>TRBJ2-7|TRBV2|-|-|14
TGTGCCAGCAGTGAAGAGGGAGTGTCTTACGAGCAGTACTTC
CASSEEGVSYEQYF
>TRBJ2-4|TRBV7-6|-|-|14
TGTGCCAGCAGCCCCGGGGGAGGCGTGAACATTCAGTACTTC
CASSPGGGVNIQYF
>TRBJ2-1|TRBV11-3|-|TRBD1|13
TGTGCCAGCAGCACCTACAGGGGCAATGAGCAGTTCTTC
CASSTYRGNEQFF
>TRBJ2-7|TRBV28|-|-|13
TGTGCCAGCAGTTTATACACGCCTGGCCAGCAGTACTTC
CASSLYTPGQQYF
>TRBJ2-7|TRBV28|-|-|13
TGTGCCAGCAGTTTAGGACCGTCCTACGAGCAGTACTTC
CASSLGPSYEQYF
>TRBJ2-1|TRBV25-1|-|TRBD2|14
TGTGCCAGCTCTCTAGCGGGTTATTACAATGAGCAGTTCTTC
CASSLAGYYNEQFF
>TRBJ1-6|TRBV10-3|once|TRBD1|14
TGTGCCGCTTCCGGGACAGGGGTAAATTCACCCCTCCACTTT
CAASGTGVNSPLHF
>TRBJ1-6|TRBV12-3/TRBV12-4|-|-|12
TGTGCCAGCAGTTCTAATATGTTCCGCCTCCACTTT
CASSSNMFRLHF
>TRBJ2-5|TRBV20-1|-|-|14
TGCAGTGCTAGAGGGGGACGGAGCCAAGAGACCCAGTACTTC
CSARGGRSQETQYF
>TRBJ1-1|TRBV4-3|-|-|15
TGCGCCAGCAGCCAAGGTGTTGGACCTCGCACTGAAGCTTTCTTT
CASSQGVGPRTEAFF
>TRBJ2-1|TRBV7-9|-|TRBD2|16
TGTGCCAGCAGCTCACCCCTTAGCGGGGTTTGGAATGAGCAGTTCTTC
CASSSPLSGVWNEQFF
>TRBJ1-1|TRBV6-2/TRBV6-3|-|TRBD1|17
TGTGCCAGCAGTTACGAGGACAGGGCGGGGGGTAGCACTGAAGCTTTCTTT
CASSYEDRAGGSTEAFF
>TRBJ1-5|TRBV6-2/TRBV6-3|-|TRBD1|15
TGTGCCAGCAGTTGGACAGGGCTTAGCAATCAGCCCCAGCATTTT
CASSWTGLSNQPQHF
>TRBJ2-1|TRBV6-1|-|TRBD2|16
TGTGCCAGCAGTGTTAGCGGGGCCCTACCCTACAATGAGCAGTTCTTC
CASSVSGALPYNEQFF
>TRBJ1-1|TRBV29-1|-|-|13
TGCAGCGTTGACCGAGGAAGGGTCGCTGAAGCTTTCTTT
CSVDRGRVAEAFF
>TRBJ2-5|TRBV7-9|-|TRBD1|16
TGTGCCAGCAGCTTAACGCCAACCGGGACAGGGGGCCGGGAGTACTTC
CASSLTPTGTGGREYF
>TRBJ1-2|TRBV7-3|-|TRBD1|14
TGTGCCAGCACCTCGTGGGGGACAGTGGGAGGCTACACCTTC
CASTSWGTVGGYTF
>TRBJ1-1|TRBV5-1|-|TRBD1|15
TGCGCCAGCAGCGCCCTTGACAGGGACGACACTGAAGCTTTCTTT
CASSALDRDDTEAFF
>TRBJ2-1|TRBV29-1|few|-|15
TGCAGCGTCCCTAGTCAGGACAGCTCCTACAATGAGCAGTTCTTC
CSVPSQDSSYNEQFF
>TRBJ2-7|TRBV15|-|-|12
TGTGCCACCAGCAGAGATTTTTACGAGCAGTACTTC
CATSRDFYEQYF
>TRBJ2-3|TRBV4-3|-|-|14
TGCGCCAGCAGCCAAGTTTGGTCCTCAGATACGCAGTATTTT
CASSQVWSSDTQYF
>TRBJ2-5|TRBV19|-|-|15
TGTGCCAGTAGTATAAACGACGGGGGCCAAGAGACCCAGTACTTC
CASSINDGGQETQYF
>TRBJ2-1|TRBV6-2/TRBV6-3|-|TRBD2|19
TGTGCCAGCAGTTCGACCGGGACTAGCGGGGGGGCGAGCTACAATGAGCAGTTCTTC
CASSSTGTSGGASYNEQFF
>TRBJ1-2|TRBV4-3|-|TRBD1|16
TGCGCCAGCAGCCTGACCGGGACAGGGAGCCTCTATGGCTACACCTTC
CASSLTGTGSLYGYTF
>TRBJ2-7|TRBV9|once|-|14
TGTGCCAGCAGCCCACGATTGACAGATCCCGAGCAGTACTTC
CASSPRLTDPEQYF
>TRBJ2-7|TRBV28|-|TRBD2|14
TGTGCCAGCAGTTTACTAGCGGTGAACTACGAGCAGTACTTC
CASSLLAVNYEQYF
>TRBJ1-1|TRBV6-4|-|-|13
TGTGCCAGCAGTGCCCGGGACAACACTGAAGCTTTCTTT
CASSARDNTEAFF